The source of this T cell receptor (beta chain) is a study of OX40 agonist ivuxolimab in advanced cancers. For the study at large: In this cohort, patients received ivuxolimab, an agonistic anti-OX40 (CD134) antibody.

Study results and caveats: With doses of 0.1 to 3.0 mg/kg, CD4+ and CD8+ blood T cells had undergone clonal expansion by week 6. Expanded peripheral T cells had an undetermined antigen specificity.

Using immunoSEQ multiplex PCR, the repertoire was profiled, and TCRdb retains in-frame clones only, with some absent. The table records tens of thousands of clones, approximately 90% of them present only once. Details on this clone: The antigen is undetermined.

V dropped 1 base and J dropped 6 bases, with 11 bases sitting between them. CDR3 length: 14 amino acids. Looked up from germline, CDR1 is SGHRS and CDR2 is YFSETQ. The receptor was isolated from an adult with an advanced solid tumor such as melanoma, head and neck, liver or kidney cancer. The source was CD4+ or CD8+ T cells sorted from blood, collected in a trial of the OX40 agonist ivuxolimab. V is TRBV5-1 and J is TRBJ2-1; D is uncertain. CDR3: CASSLQVAVNEQFF. In DNA form, the CDR3 reads TGCGCCAGCAGCTTGCAGGTAGCCGTCAATGAGCAGTTCTTC.